One sample yielded the 26 T cell receptor beta chains listed below, sequenced in a study of human T cells and chemical hapten exposure (dated by TCRdb to the early 2020s). What the time point label conveys for this sample: patch test 1, 2 weeks after DPC sensitization. The meaning of the sample's treatment or condition label: therapeutic diphenylcyclopropenone sensitization with weekly scalp DPC. The library was generated by RACE. Sequencing was carried out with a NextSeq 500. TCRdb trimmed the raw reads at Q25, called clones with MiXCR and kept productive beta chains. Duplicate CDR3 protein sequences are folded into a single record with the most common DNA and genes. The sample table lists some 350,000 distinct CDR3 sequences, roughly 6.9% of them with a count of one. The ten biggest clones cover approximately 8% of the sample. Here the sequenced sample was whole blood, taken in connection with sensitization to the hapten diphenylcyclopropenone (DPC). The receptor set was obtained from a woman in her late teens or twenties with alopecia areata. Some clones in this sample may be carry-over from other donors' samples.

This clonotype occurred a few times. V usage is TRBV6-5 and J usage is TRBJ2-2; 10 bases fit TRBD2. The V gene's germline CDR1 is MNHEY and CDR2 SVGAGI. The V and J ends lost 5 bases and 6 bases, in that order; junction bases with no gene match: 9. The length of the CDR3 is 16 residues. CDR3 in amino acids: CASSTLAGGRPGELFF. The CDR3 region has the DNA TGTGCCAGCAGTACGTTAGCGGGGGGCCGTCCCGGGGAGCTGTTTTTT.

This clonotype was recorded a few times. The genes are TRBV5-4 and TRBJ1-3; a weak D match, TRBD1 (5 bases). V lost 0 bases and J lost 3, with 16 bases in between. The CDR3 contains 17 residues. The germline CDR1 and CDR2 sequences are SGHNT and YYREEE (reference sequence). The CDR3 spells CASSLESTGLGGNTIYF. CDR3 bases: TGTGCCAGCAGCTTGGAAAGTACAGGCTTAGGTGGAAACACCATATATTTT.

The rearrangement joins TRBV7-8 to TRBJ1-6, with 7 bases matching TRBD1. The CDR3 runs to 14 residues. V was clipped by 1 base and J by 9 bases; unmatched bases: 3. Germline lookup yields CDR1 SGHVS and CDR2 FQNEAQ. DNA of the CDR3: TGTGCCAGCAGCTTAGGGGGACAGACTTCACCCCTCCACTTT. The encoded protein is CASSLGGQTSPLHF.

The sample holds many counts of this clonotype. This chain links TRBV29-1 with TRBJ2-4; 8 bases line up with TRBD2. The V gene end was trimmed by 5 bases and the J gene end by 6 bases; junction bases not matched to a gene: 6. The germline V gene has CDR1 SQVTM and CDR2 ANQGSEA. This CDR3 is built from 13 residues. The CDR3 loop is CSVSLSGANIQYF. CDR3 DNA sequence: TGCAGCGTTTCCCTTAGCGGGGCAAACATTCAGTACTTC. Filled out from reference TRBV29-1 and TRBJ2-4, the complete variable domain reads SAVISQKPSRDICQRGTSLTIQCQVDSQVTMMFWYRQQPGQSLTLIATANQGSEATYESGFVIDKFPISRPNLTFSTLTVSNMSPEDSSIYLCSVSLSGANIQYFGAGTRLSVL.

This clonotype was counted only a few times. The genes are TRBV4-2 and TRBJ2-7; 9 nucleotides match TRBD2. Germline CDR1 reads LGHNA; CDR2 reads YNFKEQ. There are 17 residues in the CDR3. J lost 1 base, V lost 3 bases, and 10 bases had no gene match. The CDR3 here is CASSHLGGGASSYEQYF. CDR3 DNA sequence: TGTGCCAGCAGCCATCTAGGCGGGGGGGCGTCGTCCTACGAGCAGTACTTC.

This clonotype was observed a few times. The chain links TRBV19 to TRBJ2-3; TRBD1 or TRBD2 may be the D gene (5 bases each). Trimming took off 4 bases at V and 0 bases at J, with 14 bases between the two ends. This CDR3 has 16 residues. Germline V gene lookup returns CDR1 LNHDA and CDR2 SQIVND (reference sequence). The CDR3 is CASSTGTTSSTDTQYF. The CDR3 nucleotides are TGTGCCAGTAGTACCGGGACGACTTCTAGCACAGATACGCAGTATTTT. Based on the CDR3 plus reference TRBV19 and TRBJ2-3, the full variable domain is DGGITQSPKYLFRKEGQNVTLSCEQNLNHDAMYWYRQDPGQGLRLIYYSQIVNDFQKGDIAEGYSVSREKKESFPLTVTSAQKNPTAFYLCASSTGTTSSTDTQYFGPGTRLTVL.

This clonotype was recorded a few times. The rearrangement joins TRBV3-1 to TRBJ1-5; TRBD1 is a possible D gene (6 bases). The CDR3 length is 17 residues. Trimming shortened V by 2 bases and J by 2 bases, and 16 bases separated the two germline ends. The germline CDR1 and CDR2 sequences are LGHDT and YNNKEL (reference sequence). The CDR3 DNA reads as TGTGCCAGCAGCCAATTTTCGTCACAGGGTCGCAATCAGCCCCAGCATTTT. Translation: CASSQFSSQGRNQPQHF. The full variable domain, with the rest looked up from reference TRBV3-1 and TRBJ1-5, is DTAVSQTPKYLVTQMGNDKSIKCEQNLGHDTMYWYKQDSKKFLKIMFSYNNKELIINETVPNRFSPKSPDKAHLNLHINSLELGDSAVYFCASSQFSSQGRNQPQHFGDGTRLSIL.

The gene calls are TRBV12-3 or TRBV12-4 and TRBJ1-3; no firm D call. This CDR3 comprises 15 residues. Deletions cut 6 bases from V and 0 bases from J, with 12 bases between. CDR3: CASSLNWSSGNTIYF. Here the CDR3 DNA reads TGTGCCAGCAGCCTTAATTGGAGCTCTGGAAACACCATATATTTT.

This chain links TRBV6-5 with TRBJ1-4; D is undetermined. Trimming took off 6 bases at V and 5 bases at J, with 16 bases between the two ends. Germline values: CDR1 MNHEY, CDR2 SVGAGI. CDR3 length: 15 amino acids. The CDR3 coding sequence is TGTGCCAGCAGCCCCCTGGAGTCCAAGAATGAAAAACTGTTTTTT. Its protein product is CASSPLESKNEKLFF.

This clonotype has only a few counts. The chain recombines TRBV2 with TRBJ2-5; TRBD1 or TRBD2 may be the D gene (5 bases each). This CDR3 spans 14 amino acids. The V and J ends lost 6 bases and 5 bases respectively, with 16 bases between them. CDR1 and CDR2 from the germline V gene are SNHLY and FYNNEI. The DNA for the CDR3 is TGTGCCAGCAGGCCGGGACGACCGGCCGAGACCCAGTACTTC. The encoded protein is CASRPGRPAETQYF.

The V gene is TRBV20-1, the J gene TRBJ1-4, with D possibly being TRBD1 (5 bases). Germline lookup yields CDR1 DFQATT and CDR2 SNEGSKA (reference sequence). Deletions cut 6 bases from V and 5 bases from J, with 16 bases between. The CDR3 loop spans 14 amino acids. In DNA form, the CDR3 reads TGCAGTGCCACTCCGGGGGGAGGAAATGAAAAACTGTTTTTT. Its translation is CSATPGGGNEKLFF.

This clonotype was counted ten times or more. This chain joins TRBV6-2 or TRBV6-3 and TRBJ2-3; tentatively, D is TRBD1 (6 bases). Germline assignment: CDR1 MNHEY and CDR2 SVGEGT. V was shortened by 8 bases and J by 2 bases, with 17 bases between the two germline ends. The CDR3 spans 15 residues. CDR3 DNA sequence: TGTGCCAGCGCGACCAGGGGCTCCAACACAGATACGCAGTATTTT. Translating gives CASATRGSNTDTQYF.

This clonotype was seen at least ten times. The V and J genes are TRBV6-2 or TRBV6-3 and TRBJ2-5, with D perhaps being TRBD1 or TRBD2 (5 bases each). This CDR3 has 14 residues. CDR1 MNHEY and CDR2 SVGEGT come from the germline V gene. V lost 4 bases, J lost 4 bases, and 13 bases lay in between. DNA for the CDR3: TGTGCCAGCAGTTCGATACTAGGGGCAGAGACCCAGTACTTC. It is translated as CASSSILGAETQYF.

V is TRBV27 and J is TRBJ2-2; possibly TRBD1 or TRBD2 for D (5 bases each). Germline CDR1 MNHEY, CDR2 SMNVEV (reference sequence). There are 16 residues in the CDR3. Trimming took off 0 bases at V and 4 bases at J, with 12 bases between the two ends. As DNA, the CDR3 is TGTGCCAGCAGTTTATCCCAGGATGGGGGCACCGGGGAGCTGTTTTTT. Translating gives CASSLSQDGGTGELFF.

This clonotype was picked up many times. This chain connects TRBV5-1 to TRBJ1-4; no firm D call. This CDR3 has 15 amino acids. Trimming took 2 bases from V and 5 from J, leaving 13 bases between them. CDR1 and CDR2 from the germline V gene are SGHRS and YFSETQ. CDR3 loop: CASSLASGRNEKLFF. The CDR3 DNA reads TGCGCCAGCAGCTTAGCCTCCGGACGGAATGAAAAACTGTTTTTT.

This clonotype appeared many times. The V and J genes are TRBV6-2 or TRBV6-3 and TRBJ2-7; perhaps TRBD1 as D (5 bases). Between the trimmed V and J ends, which lost 4 bases and 6 bases, there was a span of 7 bases. The CDR3 covers 11 residues. CDR1 MNHEY and CDR2 SVGEGT come from the germline V gene. The CDR3 DNA sequence: TGTGCCAGCAGTTTTCAGGGCGAGCAGTACTTC. It yields the protein CASSFQGEQYF.

The chain uses TRBV7-2 and TRBJ2-7, with 10 positions matching TRBD1. Unmatched junction bases numbered 13, after V lost 5 bases and J lost 6 bases. The CDR3 loop spans 16 amino acids. Germline lookup yields CDR1 SGHTA and CDR2 FQGNSA. CDR3 sequence (DNA): TGTGCCAGCAGCGACACCGACAGGGGGCGATGGGGCGAGCAGTACTTC. Translation: CASSDTDRGRWGEQYF.

The chain couples TRBV7-8 to TRBJ2-3, with 9 nucleotides matching TRBD2. Germline CDR1 SGHVS, CDR2 FQNEAQ. V shed 5 bases, J shed 2 bases, and the junction held 8 bases outside the gene matches. The CDR3 sequence is 16 residues long. CDR3 sequence (DNA): TGTGCCAGCAGCCCCCTTCGCGGGGGGGCCACAGATACGCAGTATTTT. This translates into CASSPLRGGATDTQYF.

V gene TRBV5-1 combines with J gene TRBJ2-7; maybe TRBD1 (5 bases). CDR1 SGHRS and CDR2 YFSETQ come from the germline V gene. Trimming removed 1 base from V and 3 bases from J, with 11 bases in between. This CDR3 spans 14 amino acids. The CDR3 loop is CASSLTGVVYEQYF. The CDR3, as DNA: TGCGCCAGCAGCTTGACAGGAGTCGTCTACGAGCAGTACTTC.

The sample holds a few counts of this clonotype. The gene calls are TRBV14 and TRBJ1-3; D ambiguous. The V and J ends lost 0 bases and 5 bases respectively, with 2 bases between them. Germline lookup yields CDR1 SGHDN and CDR2 FVKESK. The CDR3 spans 12 residues. CDR3 protein: CASSQDRNTIYF. DNA for the CDR3: TGTGCCAGCAGCCAAGACAGAAACACCATATATTTT.

This clonotype was detected a few times. V gene TRBV18 combines with J gene TRBJ1-3; no definite D call. The CDR3 runs to 15 residues. In germline, CDR1 is KGHSH, CDR2 LQKENI. Trimming took off 4 bases at V and 0 bases at J, with 10 bases between the two ends. The CDR3 DNA is TGTGCCAGCTCACAGTCGGGGAGCTCTGGAAACACCATATATTTT. Protein product: CASSQSGSSGNTIYF.

Ten or more counts support this clonotype. The CDR3 protein is CSVVRGNTEAFF. Here the CDR3 DNA reads TGCAGCGTTGTTAGGGGTAACACTGAAGCTTTCTTT. The chain has TRBV29-1 and TRBJ1-1, with D maybe TRBD1 (5 bases). CDR3 length: 12 residues. Germline CDR1 and CDR2: SQVTM and ANQGSEA. The V and J ends lost 4 bases and 2 bases respectively, with 8 bases between them.

This clonotype was observed a few times. This chain connects TRBV5-5 to TRBJ2-3; 7 nucleotides line up with TRBD2. Germline V gene lookup returns CDR1 SGHKS and CDR2 YYEKEE (reference sequence). The CDR3 has 14 amino acids. V trimming: 4 bases; J trimming: 5 bases; junction bases outside the gene matches: 7. CDR3 bases: TGTGCCAGCAGCGGCGGGGGAGGCAAAGATACGCAGTATTTT. Translated: CASSGGGGKDTQYF.

This clonotype came up many times. V and J are TRBV9 and TRBJ2-7; possibly TRBD1 or TRBD2 for D (5 bases each). The CDR3 contains 14 residues. In germline, CDR1 is SGDLS, CDR2 YYNGEE. Trimming took off 2 bases at V and 2 bases at J, with 11 bases between the two ends. The DNA for the CDR3 is TGTGCCAGCAGCGTGGACGGGGCCCCCTACGAGCAGTACTTC. Translated, it gives CASSVDGAPYEQYF.

This clonotype was seen a few times. The chain combines TRBV28 with TRBJ1-1; no firm D call. The germline gives CDR1 MDHEN, CDR2 SYDVKM. The CDR3 is made up of 12 amino acids. V lost 6 bases and J 4 bases, leaving 9 bases between the germline ends. The CDR3 is CASRLHSTEAFF. In nucleotides, the CDR3 is TGTGCCAGCAGGCTACACAGCACTGAAGCTTTCTTT.

Points on this clonotype: The junction and the germline gene differ at one end; a read error may be behind it. CDR3 bases: TGCAGTGCCCTGGGACTAGCGGGGGATGCCTTC. This encodes CSALGLAGDAF. The gene calls are TRBV20-1 and TRBJ2-3; TRBD2 matches 14 bases. Germline V CDR1 and CDR2: DFQATT, SNEGSKA (reference sequence). The CDR3 loop spans 11 amino acids.